The T cell receptor beta chain under discussion was sequenced for a study of T cells in Graves' hyperthyroidism and ophthalmopathy. The overall study: The blood sample was taken at first diagnosis, before treatment began. Study outcomes and limitations: Before onset, by a median of around six months, the model predicted ophthalmopathy. Most clonotypes expanded in the thyroid (above 0.001) were also present in blood.

What was amplified from RNA transcripts were TCR beta CDR3 regions. First-round RT-PCR of the TCR CDR3 relied on the HTBI primer set. Using its own MiXCR run on the multiplex PCR reads, TCRdb lists one record per CDR3 protein. This sample yields about 640,000 distinct CDR3 sequences, of which about 14% are seen a single time; under 15% belongs to the top ten. This clonotype was observed at least ten times. Its specificity is not known. The authors obtained PBMCs from 10 ml of fresh peripheral blood. The junction had 9 bases not matched to a gene; V was cut back by 0 bases and J by 5 bases. The CDR3 has 16 residues. Germline V lookup: CDR1 MNHEY, CDR2 SMNVEV (reference sequence).

The chain couples TRBV27 to TRBJ2-5, with TRBD2 matching 7 bases. The sample consisted of blood. The TCR was taken from a woman in her forties or fifties with Graves' ophthalmopathy. In nucleotides, the CDR3 is TGTGCCAGCAGTTTATCTTGGGGGGAGGGCCGGGAGACCCAGTACTTC. Encoded protein: CASSLSWGEGRETQYF.